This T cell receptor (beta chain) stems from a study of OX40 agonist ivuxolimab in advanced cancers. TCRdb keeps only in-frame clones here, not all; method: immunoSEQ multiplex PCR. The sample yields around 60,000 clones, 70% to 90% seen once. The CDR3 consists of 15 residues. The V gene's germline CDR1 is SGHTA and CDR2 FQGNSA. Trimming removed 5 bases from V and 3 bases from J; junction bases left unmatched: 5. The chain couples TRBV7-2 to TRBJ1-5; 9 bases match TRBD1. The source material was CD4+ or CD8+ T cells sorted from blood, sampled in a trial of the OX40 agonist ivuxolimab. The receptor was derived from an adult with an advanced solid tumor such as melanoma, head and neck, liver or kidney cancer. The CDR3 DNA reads TGTGCCAGCAGCCAAACAGGGGGCAACAATCAGCCCCAGCATTTT. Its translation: CASSQTGGNNQPQHF.